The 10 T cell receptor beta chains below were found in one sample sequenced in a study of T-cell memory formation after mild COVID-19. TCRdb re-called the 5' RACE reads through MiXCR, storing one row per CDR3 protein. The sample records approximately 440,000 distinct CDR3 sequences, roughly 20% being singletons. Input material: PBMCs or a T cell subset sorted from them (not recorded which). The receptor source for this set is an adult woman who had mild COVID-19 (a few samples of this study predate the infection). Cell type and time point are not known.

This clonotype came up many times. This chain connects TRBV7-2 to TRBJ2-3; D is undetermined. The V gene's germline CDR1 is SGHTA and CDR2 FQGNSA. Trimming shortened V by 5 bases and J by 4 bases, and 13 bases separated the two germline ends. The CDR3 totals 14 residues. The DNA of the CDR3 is TGTGCCAGCAGCCTCGACCCTTTAGCAGATACGCAGTATTTT. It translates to CASSLDPLADTQYF.

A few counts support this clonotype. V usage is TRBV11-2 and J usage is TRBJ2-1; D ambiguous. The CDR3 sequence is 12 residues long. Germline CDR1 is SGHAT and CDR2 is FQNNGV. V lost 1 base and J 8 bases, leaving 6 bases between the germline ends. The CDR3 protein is CASSLGTDEQFF. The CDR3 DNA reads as TGTGCCAGCAGCTTAGGAACGGATGAGCAGTTCTTC.

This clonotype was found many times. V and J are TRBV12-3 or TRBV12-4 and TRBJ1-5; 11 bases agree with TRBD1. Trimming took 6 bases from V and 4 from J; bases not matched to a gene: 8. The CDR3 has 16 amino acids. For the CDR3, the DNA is TGTGCCAGCAGCCCCGTCCGGGACAGGGGGAATCAGCCCCAGCATTTT. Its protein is CASSPVRDRGNQPQHF.

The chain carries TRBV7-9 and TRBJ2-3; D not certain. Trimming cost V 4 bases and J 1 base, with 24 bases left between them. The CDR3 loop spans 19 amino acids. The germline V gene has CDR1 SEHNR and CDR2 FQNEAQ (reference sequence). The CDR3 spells CASSSTGSYSYLGTDTQYF. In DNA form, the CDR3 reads TGTGCCAGCAGCTCCACCGGGTCTTATTCGTACTTAGGCACAGATACGCAGTATTTT.

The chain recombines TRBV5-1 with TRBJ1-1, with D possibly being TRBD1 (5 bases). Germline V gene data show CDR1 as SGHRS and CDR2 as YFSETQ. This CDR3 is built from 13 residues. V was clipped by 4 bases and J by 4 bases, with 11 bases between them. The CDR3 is CASSPGHSTEAFF. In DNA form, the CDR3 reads TGCGCCAGCAGCCCCGGACACAGCACTGAAGCTTTCTTT.

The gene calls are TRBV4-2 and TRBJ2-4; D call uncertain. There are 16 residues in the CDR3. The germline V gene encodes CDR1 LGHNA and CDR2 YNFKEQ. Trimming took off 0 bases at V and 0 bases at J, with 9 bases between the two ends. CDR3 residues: CASSQDSGLAKNIQYF. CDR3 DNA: TGTGCCAGCAGCCAAGATTCTGGCCTAGCCAAAAACATTCAGTACTTC.

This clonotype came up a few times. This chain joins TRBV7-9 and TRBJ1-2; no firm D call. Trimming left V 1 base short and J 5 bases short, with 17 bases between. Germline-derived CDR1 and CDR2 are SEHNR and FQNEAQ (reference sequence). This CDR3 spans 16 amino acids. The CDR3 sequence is CASSLEGTPLRYGYTF. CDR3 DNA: TGTGCCAGCAGCTTAGAGGGCACCCCCCTCCGTTATGGCTACACCTTC.

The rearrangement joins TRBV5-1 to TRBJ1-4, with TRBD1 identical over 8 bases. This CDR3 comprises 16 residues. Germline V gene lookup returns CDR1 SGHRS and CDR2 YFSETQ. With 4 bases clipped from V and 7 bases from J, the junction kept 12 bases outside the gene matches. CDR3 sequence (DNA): TGCGCCAGCAGCCTCAATACCCCAGGGGGCGGTGAAAAACTGTTTTTT. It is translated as CASSLNTPGGGEKLFF.

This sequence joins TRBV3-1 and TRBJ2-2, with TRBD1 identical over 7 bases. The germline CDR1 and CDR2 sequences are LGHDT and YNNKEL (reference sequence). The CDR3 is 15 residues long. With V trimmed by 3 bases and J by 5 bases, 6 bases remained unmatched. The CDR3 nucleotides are TGTGCCAGCAGCCACACGGGACAGAGGACCGGGGAGCTGTTTTTT. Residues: CASSHTGQRTGELFF.

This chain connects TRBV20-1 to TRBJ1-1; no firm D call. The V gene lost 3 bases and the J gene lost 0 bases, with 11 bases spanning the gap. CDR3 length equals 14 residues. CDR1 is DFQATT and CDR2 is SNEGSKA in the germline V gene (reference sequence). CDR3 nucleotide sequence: TGCAGTGCTAGTGAACCCGGCGTGAACACTGAAGCTTTCTTT. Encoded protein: CSASEPGVNTEAFF.